This TCR beta chain was sequenced during a study of cytomegalovirus exposure and HLA in healthy donors. Study-level points and caveats: In a later analysis, common viral pathogens appeared linked to several of the most significant clusters. Most CMV-associated TCR beta chains were later found to appear HLA-restricted. A cluster of highly shared sequence variants was likely a sequencing artifact.

Deletions cut 0 bases from V and 2 bases from J, with 12 bases between. In germline, CDR1 is SGHRS, CDR2 YFSETQ. The CDR3 sequence is 15 residues long. Primers for the PCR totalled 60 Vbeta and 13 Jbeta. Some clones are missing from TCRdb's copy, which holds only in-frame ones; the method was immunoSEQ multiplex PCR. The table includes approximately 89,000 clones, approximately 76% detected once. This clone turned up a few times. Its antigen is undetermined. The sample was PBMCs. This chain joins TRBV5-1 and TRBJ2-7, with D maybe TRBD2 (6 bases). This clonotype was obtained from a man aged 30-40 years in good health and CMV-seropositive. The CDR3, as DNA: TGCGCCAGCAGCTTGGAGGCGGGGTTCACCTACGAGCAGTACTTC. This sequence encodes CASSLEAGFTYEQYF.